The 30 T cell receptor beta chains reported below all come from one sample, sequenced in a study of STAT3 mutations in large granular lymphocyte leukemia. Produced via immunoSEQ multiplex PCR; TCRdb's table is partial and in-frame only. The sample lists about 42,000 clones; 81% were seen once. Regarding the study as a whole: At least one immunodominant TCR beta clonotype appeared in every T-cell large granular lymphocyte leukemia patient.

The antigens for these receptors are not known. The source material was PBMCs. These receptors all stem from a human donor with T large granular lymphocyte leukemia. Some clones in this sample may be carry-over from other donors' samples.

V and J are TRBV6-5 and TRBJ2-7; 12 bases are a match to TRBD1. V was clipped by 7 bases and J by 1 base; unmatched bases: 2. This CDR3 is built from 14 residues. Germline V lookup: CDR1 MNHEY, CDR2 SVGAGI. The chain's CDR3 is CASKGQGASYEQYV. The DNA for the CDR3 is TGTGCCAGCAAGGGACAGGGGGCTTCCTACGAGCAGTACGTC.

CDR3 DNA: TGTGCCAGCAGCCGAGGCAGGGTCCACACTGAAGCTTTCTTT. It codes for CASSRGRVHTEAFF. The V gene is TRBV7-9, the J gene TRBJ1-1, with D maybe TRBD1 (5 bases). Per germline, CDR1 SEHNR and CDR2 FQNEAQ (reference sequence). The CDR3 consists of 14 residues. Trimming removed 5 bases at V and 3 bases at J, with 13 bases between. Complete variable domain (other parts from reference TRBV7-9 and TRBJ1-1): DTGVSQNPRHKITKRGQNVTFRCDPISEHNRLYWYRQTLGQGPEFLTYFQNEAQLEKSRLLSDRFSAERPKGSFSTLEIQRTEQGDSAMYLCASSRGRVHTEAFFGQGTRLTVV.

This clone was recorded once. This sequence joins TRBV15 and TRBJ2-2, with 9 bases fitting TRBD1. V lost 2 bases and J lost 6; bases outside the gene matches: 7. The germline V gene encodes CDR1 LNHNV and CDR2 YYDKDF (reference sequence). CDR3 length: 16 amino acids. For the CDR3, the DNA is TGTGCCACCAGCAGAACTGGACAGGGGTCGGCCGGGGAGCTGTTTTTT. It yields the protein CATSRTGQGSAGELFF.

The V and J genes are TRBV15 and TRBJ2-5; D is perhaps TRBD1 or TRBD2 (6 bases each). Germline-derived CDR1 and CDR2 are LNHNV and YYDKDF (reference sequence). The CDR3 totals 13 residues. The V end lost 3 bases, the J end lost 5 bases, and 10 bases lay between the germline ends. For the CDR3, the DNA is TGTGCCACCAGCAGGGGGGGCCGCGAGACCCAGTACTTC. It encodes CATSRGGRETQYF.

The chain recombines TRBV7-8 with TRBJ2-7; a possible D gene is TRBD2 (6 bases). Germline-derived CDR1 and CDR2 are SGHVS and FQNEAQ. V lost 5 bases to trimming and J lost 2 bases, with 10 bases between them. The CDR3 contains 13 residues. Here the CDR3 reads CASSRGLTYEQYV. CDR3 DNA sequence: TGTGCCAGCAGCAGGGGACTCACCTACGAGCAGTACGTC.

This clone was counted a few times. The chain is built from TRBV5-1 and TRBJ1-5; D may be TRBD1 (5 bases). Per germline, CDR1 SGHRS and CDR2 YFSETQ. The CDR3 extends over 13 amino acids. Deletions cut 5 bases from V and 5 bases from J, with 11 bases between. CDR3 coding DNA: TGCGCCAGCAGGGAGGGACTGGATCAGCCCCAGCATTTT. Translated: CASREGLDQPQHF.

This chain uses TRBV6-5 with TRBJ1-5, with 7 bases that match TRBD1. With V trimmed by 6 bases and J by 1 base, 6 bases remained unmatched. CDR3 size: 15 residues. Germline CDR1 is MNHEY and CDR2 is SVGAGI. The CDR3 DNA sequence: TGTGCCAGCAGGATAACGGGACAGAGCAATCAGCCCCAGCATTTT. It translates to CASRITGQSNQPQHF.

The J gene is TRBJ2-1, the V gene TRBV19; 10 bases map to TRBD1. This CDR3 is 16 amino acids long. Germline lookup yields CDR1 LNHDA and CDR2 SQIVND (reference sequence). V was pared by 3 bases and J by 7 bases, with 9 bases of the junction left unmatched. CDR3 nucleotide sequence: TGTGCCAGTAGTATGAAAGGGACAGGGGTAATGAATGAGCAGTTCTTC. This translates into CASSMKGTGVMNEQFF.

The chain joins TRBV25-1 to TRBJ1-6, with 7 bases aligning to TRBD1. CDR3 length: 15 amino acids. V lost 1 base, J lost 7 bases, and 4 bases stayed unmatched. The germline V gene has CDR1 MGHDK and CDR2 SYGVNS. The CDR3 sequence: CASSESGQLNSPLHF. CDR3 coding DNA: TGTGCCAGCAGTGAATCGGGACAGTTGAATTCACCCCTCCACTTT. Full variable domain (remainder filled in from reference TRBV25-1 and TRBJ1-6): EADIYQTPRYLVIGTGKKITLECSQTMGHDKMYWYQQDPGMELHLIHYSYGVNSTEKGDLSSESTVSRIRTEHFPLTLESARPSHTSQYLCASSESGQLNSPLHFGNGTRLTVT.

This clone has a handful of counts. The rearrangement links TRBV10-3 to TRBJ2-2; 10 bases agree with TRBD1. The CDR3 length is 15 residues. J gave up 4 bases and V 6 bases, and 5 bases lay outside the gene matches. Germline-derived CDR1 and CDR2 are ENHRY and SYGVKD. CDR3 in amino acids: CAIRLDRGATGELFF. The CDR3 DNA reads TGTGCCATCAGATTGGACAGGGGGGCCACCGGGGAGCTGTTTTTT.

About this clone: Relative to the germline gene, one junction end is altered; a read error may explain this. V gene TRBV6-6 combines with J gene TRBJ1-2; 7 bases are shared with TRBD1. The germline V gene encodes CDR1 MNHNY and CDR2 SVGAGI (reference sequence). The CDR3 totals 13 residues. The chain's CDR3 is CASRPETGPRLPF. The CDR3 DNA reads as TGTGCCAGCAGACCAGAGACAGGGCCCCGCCTCCCGTTC.

The CDR3 protein is CASSLGTALGGELFF. The CDR3 DNA reads as TGCGCCAGCAGCTTGGGGACGGCCCTCGGCGGGGAGCTGTTTTTT. This sequence joins TRBV5-1 and TRBJ2-2, with unresolved D. Germline CDR1 reads SGHRS; CDR2 reads YFSETQ. The V gene lost 0 bases and the J gene lost 7 bases, with 13 bases spanning the gap. The CDR3 length is 15 residues. Full variable domain (remainder filled in from reference TRBV5-1 and TRBJ2-2): KAGVTQTPRYLIKTRGQQVTLSCSPISGHRSVSWYQQTPGQGLQFLFEYFSETQRNKGNFPGRFSGRQFSNSRSEMNVSTLELGDSALYLCASSLGTALGGELFFGEGSRLTVL.

The DNA of the CDR3 is TGTGCCAGCAGTGCCTCCGGGACAGGGAGGGATGAAGCTTTCTTT. Its protein is CASSASGTGRDEAFF. This chain links TRBV6-5 with TRBJ1-1; 9 bases agree with TRBD1. CDR3 length: 15 residues. Trimming at V came to 5 bases and at J to 7 bases, leaving 11 bases not matched to a gene. Germline values: CDR1 MNHEY, CDR2 SVGAGI.

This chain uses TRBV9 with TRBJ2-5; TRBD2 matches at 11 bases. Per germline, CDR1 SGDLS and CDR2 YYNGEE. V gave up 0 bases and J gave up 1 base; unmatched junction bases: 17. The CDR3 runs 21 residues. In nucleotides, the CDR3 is TGTGCCAGCAGCGTAGCTACGGGGGCTAGCGGGGGGTTAGAGTCCCAAGAGACCCAGTACTTC. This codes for CASSVATGASGGLESQETQYF.

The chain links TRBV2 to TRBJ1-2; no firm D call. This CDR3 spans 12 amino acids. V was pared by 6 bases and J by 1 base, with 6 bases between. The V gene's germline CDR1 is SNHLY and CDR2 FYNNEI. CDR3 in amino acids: CASRGDNYGYTF. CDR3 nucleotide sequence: TGTGCCAGCAGGGGAGATAACTATGGCTACACCTTC.

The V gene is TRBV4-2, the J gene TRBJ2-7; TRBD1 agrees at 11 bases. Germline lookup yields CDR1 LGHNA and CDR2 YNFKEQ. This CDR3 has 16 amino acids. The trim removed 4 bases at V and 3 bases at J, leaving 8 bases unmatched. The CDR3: CASSLEVGTGGYEQYF. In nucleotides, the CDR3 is TGTGCCAGCAGCCTCGAGGTCGGGACAGGGGGCTACGAGCAGTACTTC.

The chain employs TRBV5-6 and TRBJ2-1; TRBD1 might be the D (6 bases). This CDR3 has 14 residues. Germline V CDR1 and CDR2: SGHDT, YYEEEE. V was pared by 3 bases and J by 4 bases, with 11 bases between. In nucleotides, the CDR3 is TGTGCCAGCAGCTCTTTAGGGGGTTACAATGAGCAGTTCTTC. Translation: CASSSLGGYNEQFF.

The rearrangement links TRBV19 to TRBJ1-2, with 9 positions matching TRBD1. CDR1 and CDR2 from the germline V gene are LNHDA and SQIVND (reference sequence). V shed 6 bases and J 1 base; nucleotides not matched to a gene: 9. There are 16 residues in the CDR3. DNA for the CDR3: TGTGCCAGTAGCATACCGGGACAGGGTATTAACTATGGCTACACCTTC. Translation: CASSIPGQGINYGYTF.

Here the CDR3 reads CASSGWGTSTDTQYF. CDR3 sequence (DNA): TGTGCCAGCAGTGGATGGGGTACCAGCACAGATACGCAGTATTTT. The chain joins TRBV6-1 to TRBJ2-3; D is unclear. This CDR3 contains 15 residues. The V gene's germline CDR1 is MNHNS and CDR2 SASEGT. V dropped 4 bases and J dropped 0 bases, with 11 bases sitting between them.

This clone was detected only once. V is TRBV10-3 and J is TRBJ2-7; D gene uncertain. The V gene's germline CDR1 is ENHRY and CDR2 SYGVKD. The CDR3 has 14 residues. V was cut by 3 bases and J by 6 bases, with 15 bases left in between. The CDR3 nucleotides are TGTGCCATCAGTGATGGATTCACGAGTGGCGAGCAGTACGTC. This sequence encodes CAISDGFTSGEQYV.

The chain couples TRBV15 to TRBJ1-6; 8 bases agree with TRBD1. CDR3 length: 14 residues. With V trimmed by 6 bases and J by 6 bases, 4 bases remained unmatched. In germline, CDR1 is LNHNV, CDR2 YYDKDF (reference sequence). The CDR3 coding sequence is TGTGCCACCAGTATTACAGGGGGTAATTCACCCCTCCACTTT. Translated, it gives CATSITGGNSPLHF. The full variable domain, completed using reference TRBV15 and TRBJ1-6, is DAMVIQNPRYQVTQFGKPVTLSCSQTLNHNVMYWYQQKSSQAPKLLFHYYDKDFNNEADTPDNFQSRRPNTSFCFLDIRSPGLGDTAMYLCATSITGGNSPLHFGNGTRLTVT.

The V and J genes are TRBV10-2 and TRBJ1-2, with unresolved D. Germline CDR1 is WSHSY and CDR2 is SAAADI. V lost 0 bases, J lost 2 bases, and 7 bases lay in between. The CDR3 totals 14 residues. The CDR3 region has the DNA TGCGCCAGCAGTGAGTCCTACGGGAACTATGGCTACACCTTC. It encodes CASSESYGNYGYTF.

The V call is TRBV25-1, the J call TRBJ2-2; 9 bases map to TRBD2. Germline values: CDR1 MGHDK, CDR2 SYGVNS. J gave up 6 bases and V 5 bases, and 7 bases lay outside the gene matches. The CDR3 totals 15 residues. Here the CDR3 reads CASSRGLASAGELFF. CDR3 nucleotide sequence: TGTGCCAGCAGTCGGGGACTAGCCAGCGCCGGGGAGCTGTTTTTT.

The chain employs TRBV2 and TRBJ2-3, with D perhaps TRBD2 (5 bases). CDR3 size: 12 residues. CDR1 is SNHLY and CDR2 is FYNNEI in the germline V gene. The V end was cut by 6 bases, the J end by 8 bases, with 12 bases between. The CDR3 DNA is TGTGCCAGCAGCGGGGTGGGCGGTACGCAGTATTTT. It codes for CASSGVGGTQYF.

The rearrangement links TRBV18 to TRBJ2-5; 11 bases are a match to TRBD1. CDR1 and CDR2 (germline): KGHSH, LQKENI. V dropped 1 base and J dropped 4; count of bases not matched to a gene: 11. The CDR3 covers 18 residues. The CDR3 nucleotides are TGTGCCAGCTCACCACTGGGGACGGGACAGGGGGGAACAGAGACCCAGTACTTC. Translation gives CASSPLGTGQGGTETQYF.

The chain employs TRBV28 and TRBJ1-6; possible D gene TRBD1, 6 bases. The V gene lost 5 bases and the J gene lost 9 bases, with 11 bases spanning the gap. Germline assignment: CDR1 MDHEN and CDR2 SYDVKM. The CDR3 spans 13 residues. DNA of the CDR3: TGTGCCAGCAGTACCACAGGGTCTTCACCCCTCCACTTT. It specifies CASSTTGSSPLHF. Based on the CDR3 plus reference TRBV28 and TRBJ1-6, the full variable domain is DVKVTQSSRYLVKRTGEKVFLECVQDMDHENMFWYRQDPGLGLRLIYFSYDVKMKEKGDIPEGYSVSREKKERFSLILESASTNQTSMYLCASSTTGSSPLHFGNGTRLTVT.

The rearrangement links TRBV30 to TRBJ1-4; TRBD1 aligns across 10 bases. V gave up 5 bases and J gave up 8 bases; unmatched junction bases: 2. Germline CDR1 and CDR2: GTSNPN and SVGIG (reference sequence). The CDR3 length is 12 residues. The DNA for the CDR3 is TGTGCCTGGGACAGGGGGCGAGAAAAACTGTTTTTT. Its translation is CAWDRGREKLFF.

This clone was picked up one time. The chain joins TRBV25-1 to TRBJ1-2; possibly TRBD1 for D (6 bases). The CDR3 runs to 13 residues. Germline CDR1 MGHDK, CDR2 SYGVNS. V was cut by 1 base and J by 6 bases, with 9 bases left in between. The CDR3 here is CASSEFRQDGYTF. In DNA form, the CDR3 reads TGTGCCAGCAGTGAATTTCGACAGGATGGCTACACCTTC.

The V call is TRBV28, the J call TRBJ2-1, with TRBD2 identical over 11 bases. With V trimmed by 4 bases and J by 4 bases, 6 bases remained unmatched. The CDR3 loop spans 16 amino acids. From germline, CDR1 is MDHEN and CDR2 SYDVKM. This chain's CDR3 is CASSSPGTSGYNEQFF. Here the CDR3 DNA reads TGTGCCAGCAGTTCCCCCGGGACTAGCGGTTACAATGAGCAGTTCTTC.

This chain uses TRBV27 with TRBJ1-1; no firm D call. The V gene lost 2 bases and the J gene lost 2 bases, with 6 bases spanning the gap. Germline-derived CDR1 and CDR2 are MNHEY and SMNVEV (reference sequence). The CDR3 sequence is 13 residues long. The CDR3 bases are TGTGCCAGCAGTTTAGGGATCAACACTGAAGCTTTCTTT. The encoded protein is CASSLGINTEAFF.